The 5 T cell receptor beta chains below come from one sample, sequenced in a study of human T cells and chemical hapten exposure. Unseparated into fractions, whole blood served as the source from which total RNA was extracted. MiXCR, applied by TCRdb to the 5' RACE reads, yields one record per CDR3 protein. The repertoire holds 130,000 or so distinct CDR3 sequences, with roughly 4% as singletons. These receptors were taken from a female donor in good health.

Only a few counts were recorded for this clonotype. The chain joins TRBV13 to TRBJ2-1; D tentatively fits TRBD1 or TRBD2 (5 bases each). V dropped 7 bases and J dropped 9 bases, with 13 bases sitting between them. The CDR3 runs to 12 residues. Germline V CDR1 and CDR2: PRHDT, FYEKMQ (reference sequence). The CDR3 loop reads CASILTGGEQFF. CDR3 sequence (DNA): TGTGCCAGCATTCTGACTGGGGGTGAGCAGTTCTTC. Complete variable domain (other parts from reference TRBV13 and TRBJ2-1): AAGVIQSPRHLIKEKRETATLKCYPIPRHDTVYWYQQGPGQDPQFLISFYEKMQSDKGSIPDRFSAQQFSDYHSELNMSSLELGDSALYFCASILTGGEQFFGPGTRLTVL.

This clonotype was seen ten or more times. The chain recombines TRBV5-1 with TRBJ1-4; D unresolved. Germline V gene lookup returns CDR1 SGHRS and CDR2 YFSETQ. The ends were cut back, 2 bases at V and 5 bases at J, with 13 bases in the middle. This CDR3 is 15 amino acids long. CDR3 nucleotides: TGCGCCAGCAGCTTCTCGACGCAGGAAAATGAAAAACTGTTTTTT. Its protein is CASSFSTQENEKLFF.

Here the CDR3 DNA reads TGTGCCAGCAGTTTAGCCCTTACTACAGGGAGTGAGCAGTACTTC. Its translation: CASSLALTTGSEQYF. The V gene is TRBV12-3 or TRBV12-4, the J gene TRBJ2-7; TRBD1 might be the D (6 bases). Trimming pared 0 bases from V and 7 bases from J, leaving 16 bases between. CDR3 length: 15 residues.

This clonotype was observed many times. V is TRBV4-1 and J is TRBJ2-1, with 11 bases matching TRBD2. From germline, CDR1 is MGHRA and CDR2 YSYEKL. CDR3 size: 15 residues. V gave up 6 bases and J gave up 8 bases; unmatched junction bases: 9. The CDR3 DNA reads TGCGCCAGCAGTCGTAGCGGGGGGGCCAGAGATGAGCAGTTCTTC. This translates into CASSRSGGARDEQFF.

This clonotype was picked up many times. The chain combines TRBV18 with TRBJ2-3, with TRBD2 identical over 7 bases. The CDR3 has 16 amino acids. The V gene's germline CDR1 is KGHSH and CDR2 LQKENI. V lost 3 bases and J lost 0; bases outside the gene matches: 6. In DNA, the CDR3 is TGTGCCAGCTCACCTCGGGACTATTCTAGCACAGATACGCAGTATTTT. It encodes CASSPRDYSSTDTQYF.